This TCR beta chain was observed in a study of T cells in women clearing cervical HPV infection. Turning to the study itself: Cases were women with histologically confirmed HPV16-related CIN3 or worse, including a couple of invasive cancers. Cases' blood sampling followed lesion detection by median around 160 days (90 to 200).

J was trimmed by 0 bases and V by 6 bases; bases with no gene match: 19. The germline gives CDR1 SQVTM, CDR2 ANQGSEA. CDR3 length equals 18 residues. By frequency, this clone is medium-sized. The read is 3 residues too short to cover the CDR3 end, so that end is filled in from the germline J gene. Method: immunoSEQ multiplex PCR; TCRdb's copy keeps in-frame clones and lacks some. This sample contains roughly 30,000 clones. This chain connects TRBV29-1 to TRBJ1-1; 7 bases are a match to TRBD1. This sequence originates from a woman aged 18-69 years with a cervical HPV16 infection that either progressed to CIN3+ or cleared (not recorded which). Sequencing used blood buffy coat. Partial CDR3 DNA: TGCAGCGTCAGACAGGGTCTATCGATTAGCCGAATGAACACTGAA. Translation gives CSVRQGLSISRMNTE. The entire CDR3 sequence reads CSVRQGLSISRMNTEAFF.